These T cell receptor beta chains were read from a single sample in a study of cytomegalovirus exposure and HLA in healthy donors. Clones were read by immunoSEQ multiplex PCR, and TCRdb kept only the in-frame ones, dropping some. The table lists about 98,000 clones, under 70% of them singletons. Sequenced input: PBMCs. All receptors derive from a man aged 45 to 65 in good health and CMV-seronegative. CDR3s include the opening cysteine and the closing phenylalanine or tryptophan. D genes are given only for firm matches.

J gene: TRBJ1-2; V gene: TRBV29-1; D gene: TRBD1; CDR3 protein: CSVESGGGYTF
J gene: TRBJ2-3; V gene: TRBV30; D gene: NA; CDR3 protein: CAWSVFWGLASTDTQYF
J gene: TRBJ2-7; V gene: TRBV14; D gene: TRBD2; CDR3 protein: CASSQGILSGGRYEQYF
J gene: TRBJ1-3; V gene: TRBV30; D gene: NA; CDR3 protein: CAWSFTAGNTIYF
J gene: TRBJ1-1; V gene: TRBV28; D gene: TRBD1; CDR3 protein: CASSSGGGVGTEAFF
J gene: TRBJ2-3; V gene: TRBV19; D gene: NA; CDR3 protein: CASRRTGMGTDTQYF
J gene: TRBJ2-5; V gene: TRBV15; D gene: NA; CDR3 protein: CATSRDTQETQYF
J gene: TRBJ2-1; V gene: TRBV18; D gene: NA; CDR3 protein: CASSPVPVVGDNEQFF
J gene: TRBJ1-6; V gene: TRBV7-6; D gene: NA; CDR3 protein: CASSPTEGVNSPLHF
J gene: TRBJ2-7; V gene: TRBV19; D gene: TRBD1; CDR3 protein: CASSLGTEYEQYF
J gene: TRBJ1-4; V gene: TRBV25-1; D gene: NA; CDR3 protein: CASSEKGLRYEKLFF
J gene: TRBJ2-7; V gene: TRBV7-9; D gene: TRBD1; CDR3 protein: CASSSRQGLSYEQYF
J gene: TRBJ2-7; V gene: TRBV7-9; D gene: TRBD2; CDR3 protein: CASSPGGGRNEQYF
J gene: TRBJ2-1; V gene: TRBV7-9; D gene: TRBD2; CDR3 protein: CASSGTSVNEQFF
J gene: TRBJ1-1; V gene: TRBV11-3; D gene: TRBD1; CDR3 protein: CASSTGGNTEAFF
J gene: NA; V gene: TRBV19; D gene: TRBD2; CDR3 protein: CASMAGAPPYEQYF
J gene: TRBJ1-4; V gene: TRBV5-6; D gene: TRBD1; CDR3 protein: CASSWGTGANEKLFF
J gene: TRBJ1-5; V gene: TRBV18; D gene: TRBD1; CDR3 protein: CASSPLAGQGYSNQPQHF
J gene: TRBJ2-1; V gene: TRBV7-9; D gene: TRBD2; CDR3 protein: CASSLPGPLGLAGVNEQFF
J gene: TRBJ1-1; V gene: TRBV19; D gene: NA; CDR3 protein: CASRRELNTEAFF
J gene: TRBJ1-1; V gene: TRBV7-2; D gene: NA; CDR3 protein: CASDPGHPKEAFF
J gene: TRBJ2-5; V gene: TRBV27; D gene: TRBD1; CDR3 protein: CASSSRGHQETQYF
J gene: TRBJ1-2; V gene: TRBV5-4; D gene: NA; CDR3 protein: CASSSLGGGYTF
J gene: TRBJ2-7; V gene: TRBV9; D gene: TRBD2; CDR3 protein: CASSVGEAGSSYEQYF
J gene: TRBJ1-2; V gene: TRBV2; D gene: NA; CDR3 protein: CASSAGLSPNYGYTF
J gene: TRBJ2-1; V gene: TRBV7-2; D gene: NA; CDR3 protein: CASSPQRDEQFF
J gene: TRBJ2-5; V gene: TRBV9; D gene: NA; CDR3 protein: CASSVAGGVQETQYF
J gene: TRBJ2-7; V gene: TRBV28; D gene: TRBD1; CDR3 protein: CASAFRDRRSYEQYF
J gene: TRBJ2-1; V gene: TRBV4-3; D gene: TRBD2; CDR3 protein: CASGSELAANEQFF
J gene: TRBJ1-2; V gene: TRBV29-1; D gene: TRBD1; CDR3 protein: CSVDGQGKGYTF
J gene: TRBJ2-1; V gene: TRBV28; D gene: TRBD2; CDR3 protein: CASSLAGTSGKGHNEQFF
J gene: TRBJ2-1; V gene: TRBV4-2; D gene: NA; CDR3 protein: CASSQDSSDSYNEQFF
J gene: TRBJ1-2; V gene: TRBV21-1; D gene: NA; CDR3 protein: CATLQDGRRYGYTF
J gene: TRBJ1-2; V gene: TRBV28; D gene: NA; CDR3 protein: CASSPPTGYGYTF
J gene: TRBJ1-6; V gene: TRBV5-6; D gene: NA; CDR3 protein: CASSLLSLNSSPLHF
J gene: TRBJ2-1; V gene: TRBV19; D gene: NA; CDR3 protein: CASSPHYSEIYNEQFF
J gene: TRBJ1-4; V gene: TRBV13; D gene: NA; CDR3 protein: CASSLSESNEKLFF
J gene: TRBJ1-1; V gene: TRBV14; D gene: NA; CDR3 protein: CASSDGTGAFF
J gene: TRBJ2-7; V gene: TRBV6-6; D gene: TRBD2; CDR3 protein: CASTRTSGSFSYEQYF
J gene: TRBJ1-1; V gene: TRBV5-1; D gene: TRBD1; CDR3 protein: CAVTGQTNMNTEAFF
J gene: TRBJ1-2; V gene: TRBV11-2; D gene: NA; CDR3 protein: CASSLDRESSGPGYTF
J gene: TRBJ1-2; V gene: TRBV5-8; D gene: TRBD1; CDR3 protein: CGTRRTGGYGYTF
J gene: TRBJ1-5; V gene: TRBV5-6; D gene: NA; CDR3 protein: CASSHHLEFNQPQHF
J gene: TRBJ1-2; V gene: TRBV29-1; D gene: TRBD1; CDR3 protein: CSAPDRGNGYTF
J gene: TRBJ2-5; V gene: TRBV5-1; D gene: TRBD2; CDR3 protein: CASSLGTSGRETQYF
J gene: TRBJ2-3; V gene: TRBV7-6; D gene: NA; CDR3 protein: CASSLRGRRVAPTDTQYF
J gene: TRBJ1-1; V gene: TRBV28; D gene: NA; CDR3 protein: CASSFWGEGSNTEAFF
J gene: TRBJ2-5; V gene: TRBV12-5; D gene: NA; CDR3 protein: CASGVGLVETQYF
J gene: TRBJ1-1; V gene: TRBV30; D gene: NA; CDR3 protein: CAWSRQVNTEAFF
J gene: TRBJ2-1; V gene: TRBV7-6; D gene: TRBD2; CDR3 protein: CASSLSSGGANEQFF
J gene: TRBJ2-1; V gene: TRBV5-8; D gene: NA; CDR3 protein: CASSLAGATYNEQFF
J gene: TRBJ1-5; V gene: TRBV27; D gene: NA; CDR3 protein: CASSFLGVKDNQPQHF
J gene: TRBJ2-3; V gene: TRBV4-1; D gene: NA; CDR3 protein: CASSQPGSVSTDTQYF
J gene: TRBJ1-4; V gene: TRBV15; D gene: NA; CDR3 protein: CATSFYDRRNEKLFF
J gene: TRBJ1-2; V gene: TRBV5-1; D gene: NA; CDR3 protein: CASSLAATSYGYTF
J gene: TRBJ1-1; V gene: TRBV7-9; D gene: NA; CDR3 protein: CSSSLVSRANTEAFF
J gene: TRBJ2-1; V gene: TRBV10-1; D gene: TRBD1; CDR3 protein: CASSGPGTGINEQFF